Listed below are T cell receptor beta chains from one sample, sequenced in a study of cytomegalovirus exposure and HLA in healthy donors. Repertoires were generated with immunoSEQ multiplex PCR, while TCRdb's copy carries only in-frame clones and drops some. The table includes approximately 150,000 clones, around 79% detected once. Sample: PBMCs. The receptors were gathered from a man under 40 in good health and CMV-seropositive. Both conserved end residues are part of each CDR3. Each record gives: clone size, D gene, V gene, J gene, CDR3 DNA, CDR3 protein. D genes are given only for firm matches. Expanded clones get a size class; other rows say once, few or many, or leave the size out.

-	-	TRBV7-9	TRBJ2-5	TGTGCCAGCAGCTCGGACAGACCGTACCAAGAGACCCAGTACTTC	CASSSDRPYQETQYF
-	TRBD2	TRBV29-1	TRBJ2-2	TGCAGCGTGAGAGGACTAGCGGCCAACACCGGGGAGCTGTTTTTT	CSVRGLAANTGELFF
-	-	TRBV5-1	TRBJ1-1	TGCGCCAGCAGCCCGGGGACACTAGACACTGAAGCTTTCTTT	CASSPGTLDTEAFF
-	TRBD2	TRBV5-1	TRBJ2-5	TGCGCCAGCAGCACCTTGGAGCGGGGGGTTTCTGAGACCCAGTACTTC	CASSTLERGVSETQYF
-	-	TRBV5-5	TRBJ1-5	TGTGCCAGCAGCTTGGGGCAGGGAAGGAGTCAGCCCCAGCATTTT	CASSLGQGRSQPQHF
-	TRBD1	TRBV28	TRBJ1-5	TGTGCCAGCAGCGCCCCGACAGGGGGACGACGGCCCCAGCATTTT	CASSAPTGGRRPQHF
few	TRBD2	TRBV6-6	TRBJ2-2	TGTGCCAGCACTTCAAGCGGGGGGCGGGCCGGGGAGCTGTTTTTT	CASTSSGGRAGELFF
once	-	TRBV15	TRBJ2-1	TGTGCCACCGGGGCAGGGGAATATGAGCAGTTCTTC	CATGAGEYEQFF
-	-	TRBV28	TRBJ1-5	TGTGCCAGCAGTTCTAGGGGGAAAACTCAGCCCCAGCATTTT	CASSSRGKTQPQHF
few	-	TRBV7-9	TRBJ2-3	TGTGCCAGCAGCGAGCAGAGGACAGGCACAGATACGCAGTATTTT	CASSEQRTGTDTQYF
-	-	TRBV5-1	TRBJ2-1	TGCGCCAGCAGCTTGGTGGCCGCCGACAATGAGCAGTTCTTC	CASSLVAADNEQFF
-	-	TRBV11-2	TRBJ2-1	TGTGCCAGCAGCCCCGGTGTGAGCTCCTACAATGAGCAGTTCTTC	CASSPGVSSYNEQFF
-	-	TRBV7-9	TRBJ1-2	TGTGCCAGCAGCTTAGGGGGCGATGGCTACACCTTC	CASSLGGDGYTF
-	TRBD1	TRBV2	TRBJ2-3	TGTGCCAGCAGGGACGGACAGGGGTGGATAGCGGGTAACACAGATACGCAGTATTTT	CASRDGQGWIAGNTDTQYF
-	-	TRBV6-6	TRBJ2-3	TGTGCCAGCAGTTACTCAGTAGCCCCAGATACGCAGTATTTT	CASSYSVAPDTQYF
-	TRBD1	TRBV7-8	TRBJ1-1	TGTGCCAGCAGCTTCTCAGGGGGCGGCGAGGCTTTCTTT	CASSFSGGGEAFF
-	TRBD2	TRBV11-2	TRBJ2-1	TGTGCCAGCAGCTTAGCCCGCGCCCTAGCGGGGGGGTTTATGAATGAGCAGTTCTTC	CASSLARALAGGFMNEQFF
few	-	TRBV7-2	TRBJ2-2	TGTGCCAGCAGCTTTGGTTTGGCGGCGGGCCCTACCGGGGAGCTGTTTTTT	CASSFGLAAGPTGELFF
few	TRBD2	TRBV29-1	TRBJ2-7	TGCAGCGTTGACGGAGCGGGAGGGCCCTGGGAGCAGTACTTC	CSVDGAGGPWEQYF
-	-	TRBV6-6	TRBJ2-7	TGTGCCAGCAGTTACGGGGGCTCTATCTACGAGCAGTACTTC	CASSYGGSIYEQYF
-	-	TRBV7-2	TRBJ1-5	TGTGCCAGCAGCTTAGTTTCAGGGGTTCGAAGCAATCAGCCCCAGCATTTT	CASSLVSGVRSNQPQHF
-	TRBD1	TRBV29-1	TRBJ2-7	TGCAGCGTTCCGGGACAGGGCTCCTACGAGCAGTACTTC	CSVPGQGSYEQYF
-	TRBD1	TRBV11-2	TRBJ2-1	TGTGCCAGCAGCTTAGTCGGGACAGGGAAGGTAACGGAGCAGTTCTTC	CASSLVGTGKVTEQFF
-	-	TRBV11-2	TRBJ2-3	TGTGCCAGCAGCTTCGGAGATACGCAGTATTTT	CASSFGDTQYF
few	TRBD2	TRBV7-8	TRBJ2-1	TGTGCCAGCAGCTTAGAATCTAGCGGGCTTGTCTACAATGAGCAGTTCTTC	CASSLESSGLVYNEQFF
-	TRBD2	TRBV30	TRBJ2-1	TGTGCCTGGAGTCAGCTAGCGGGAGGGTCGCCTGAGCAGTTCTTC	CAWSQLAGGSPEQFF
-	TRBD1	TRBV30	TRBJ2-6	TGTGCCTGGAGTGAGACAGGGCTAGGCTCTGGGGCCAACGGCCTGACTTTC	CAWSETGLGSGANGLTF
-	-	TRBV7-6	TRBJ2-3	TGTGCCAGCAGCTTAGTTATTAGCGGAACAGATACGCAGTATTTT	CASSLVISGTDTQYF
once	-	TRBV5-1	TRBJ2-1	TGCGCCAGCAGCTTGGATTTTCAGAATCAGCAGTTCTTC	CASSLDFQNQQFF
-	-	TRBV10-3	TRBJ1-4	TGTGCCACCACCGGGGGGGAGCACACTGGTGAAAAACTGTTTTTT	CATTGGEHTGEKLFF
few	TRBD1	TRBV19	TRBJ1-2	TGTGCCAGTAGTTTCGCCCCTCCGGGACAGGGAAACTATGGCTACACCTTC	CASSFAPPGQGNYGYTF
-	-	TRBV11-2	TRBJ1-4	TGTGCCAGCAGCCCTCGCCCAGGGGCTGAAAAACTGTTTTTT	CASSPRPGAEKLFF
-	-	TRBV11-2	TRBJ2-2	TGTGCCAGCAGCTTAGTTGGCTTACAAGTGAACACCGGGGAGCTGTTTTTT	CASSLVGLQVNTGELFF
-	TRBD2	TRBV11-2	TRBJ2-3	TGTGCCAGCAGCGAGGGGAGGGCGGTTGTGTATACGCAGTATTTT	CASSEGRAVVYTQYF
few	-	TRBV25-1	TRBJ1-5	TGTGCCAGCTCCCCTCTCGGGAGCAATCAGCCCCAGCATTTT	CASSPLGSNQPQHF
-	-	TRBV28	TRBJ2-7	TGTGCCAGCACCCTAATGCAGGGGCACGAGCAGTACTTC	CASTLMQGHEQYF
-	-	TRBV10-3	TRBJ2-1	TGTGCCATCAGTGCGGGGAATGAGCAGTTCTTC	CAISAGNEQFF
-	-	TRBV4-2	TRBJ2-5	TGTGCCAGCAGCCAAGTCGGACAGAAAGAGACCCAGTACTTC	CASSQVGQKETQYF
-	TRBD2	TRBV5-4	TRBJ2-3	TGTGCCAGCAGCCCCCGGGGGGGAGGCCTGAGCACAGATACGCAGTATTTT	CASSPRGGGLSTDTQYF
-	TRBD1	TRBV5-5	TRBJ2-5	TGTGCCAGCAGCAGGGGGGGACAGGGATGGTACCAAGAGACCCAGTACTTC	CASSRGGQGWYQETQYF
-	-	TRBV18	TRBJ1-3	TGTGCCAGCTCAGCAGGAATCTCTGGAAACACCATATATTTT	CASSAGISGNTIYF
-	-	TRBV19	TRBJ1-2	TGTGCCAGTAGTATGGAGATCCCCTATGGCTACACCTTC	CASSMEIPYGYTF
-	TRBD2	TRBV27	TRBJ2-7	TGTGCCAGCAGCTGGACTAGCGGGAGCTCCTACGAGCAGTACTTC	CASSWTSGSSYEQYF
-	TRBD1	TRBV6-1	TRBJ2-1	TGTGCCAGCAGTGCACAGGGGGCCCGGGGGCAGTTCTTC	CASSAQGARGQFF
once	-	TRBV21-1	TRBJ2-1	TGTGCCAGCAGCGCCCCGGGGGGCTCCTACAATGAGCAGTTCTTC	CASSAPGGSYNEQFF
-	TRBD1	TRBV29-1	TRBJ1-3	TGCAGCGTTGCAGACAGGGATCTCTCCGGAAACACCATATATTTT	CSVADRDLSGNTIYF
-	-	TRBV5-6	TRBJ1-5	TGTGCCAGCAGCTTGGGGAGTCAGCCCCAGCATTTT	CASSLGSQPQHF
-	TRBD1	TRBV27	TRBJ1-1	TGTGCCAGCAGTTTCCAGGGGGCGTTGGTCACTGAAGCTTTCTTT	CASSFQGALVTEAFF
-	-	TRBV18	TRBJ1-3	TGTGCCAGCTCAAGCCCCCTGAGGCAATCTGGAAACACCATATATTTT	CASSSPLRQSGNTIYF
-	TRBD2	TRBV6-5	TRBJ2-1	TGTGCCAGCAGTTCCTCACTTAGCGGGAGATACAATGAGCAGTTCTTC	CASSSSLSGRYNEQFF
-	-	TRBV30	TRBJ1-2	TGTGCCTGGAGTGTACTGGGCGGGGGGGGTGATGGTGGCTACACCTTC	CAWSVLGGGGDGGYTF
few	-	TRBV11-2	TRBJ2-1	TGTGCCAGCAGCCCCCCGGTGCGGAGAAATGAGCAGTTCTTC	CASSPPVRRNEQFF
few	-	TRBV5-1	TRBJ2-1	TGCGCCAGCCGGCCGGGAGTTGGCAATGAGCAGTTCTTC	CASRPGVGNEQFF
few	TRBD1	TRBV5-5	TRBJ1-1	TGTGCCAGCAGCCCTGGACAGGGGACTATGAACACTGAAGCTTTCTTT	CASSPGQGTMNTEAFF
-	-	TRBV18	TRBJ2-1	TGTGCCAGCTCTCCCGGGGAGGTCCGCGGGCAGTTCTTC	CASSPGEVRGQFF
few	-	TRBV5-8	TRBJ2-2	TGTGCCAGCAGCTTGTCTCGGAACACCGGGGAGCTGTTTTTT	CASSLSRNTGELFF
-	TRBD1	TRBV28	TRBJ1-1	TGTGCCAGCAGTTTGGGTACAGGGGGCACTGAAGCTTTCTTT	CASSLGTGGTEAFF
-	-	TRBV9	TRBJ1-5	TGTGCCAGCAGCCCAGGGGTCATAAGCAATCAGCCCCAGCATTTT	CASSPGVISNQPQHF
-	-	TRBV28	TRBJ1-1	TGTGCCAGCACCTCTGGGGGCCGCGCCTTAGCTTTCTTT	CASTSGGRALAFF